The text below deals with one TCR beta chain. The antigen is not known. The table came from immunoSEQ multiplex PCR; TCRdb's copy has only in-frame clones and leaves some out. The sample yields approximately 210,000 clones, roughly 94% seen once. The germline CDR1 and CDR2 sequences are SGDLS and YYNGEE. The V end was cut by 2 bases, the J end by 4 bases, with 14 bases between. This CDR3 spans 15 amino acids. The source of the sample is a study of T cell responses to AZD1222 COVID-19 vaccine. Findings and caveats of the study: Females made up more of the donors, who were largely white British, and clonal diversity may have come out too low. An increase in Spike-specific TCR breadth and depth was observed after two AZD1222 doses. There were repertoire samples only from the period after the peak T cell response.

This receptor was obtained from an adult who received the MenACWY meningococcal vaccine as a control. This sample comprised peripheral blood, obtained 28 days after the second dose of the MenACWY control vaccine. The chain links TRBV9 to TRBJ2-3; D uncertain. The CDR3: CASSVGSMNPDTQYF. For the CDR3, the DNA is TGTGCCAGCAGCGTGGGTAGCATGAACCCAGATACGCAGTATTTT.